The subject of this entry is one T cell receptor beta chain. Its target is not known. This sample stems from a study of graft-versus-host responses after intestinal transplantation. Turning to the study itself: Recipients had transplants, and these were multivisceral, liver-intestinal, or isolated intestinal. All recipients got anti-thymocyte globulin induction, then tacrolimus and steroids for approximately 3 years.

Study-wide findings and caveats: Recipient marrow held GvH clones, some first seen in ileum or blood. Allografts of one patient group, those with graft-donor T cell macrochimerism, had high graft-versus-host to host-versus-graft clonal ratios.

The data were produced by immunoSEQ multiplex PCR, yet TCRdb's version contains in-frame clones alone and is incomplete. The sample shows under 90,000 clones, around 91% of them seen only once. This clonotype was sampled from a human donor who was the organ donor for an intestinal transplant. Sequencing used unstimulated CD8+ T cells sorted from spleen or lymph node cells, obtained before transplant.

As DNA, the CDR3 is TGTGCCAGCAGTTACTCTACAGACAGGATGGGCTACACCTTC. Protein product: CASSYSTDRMGYTF. The V and J genes are TRBV6-5 and TRBJ1-2; the D gene is possibly TRBD1 (6 bases). Trimming removed 0 bases at V and 8 bases at J, with 13 bases between. Germline CDR1 MNHEY, CDR2 SVGAGI. The CDR3 runs 14 residues.